This TCR beta chain is drawn from a study of blood T cell repertoires in COVID-19. Sequenced by immunoSEQ multiplex PCR; TCRdb stores in-frame clones only, minus some. The table has about 300,000 clones, 90% seen once. Participant reports of clinical history set cohort assignment. Recovered participants had two consecutive negative NP/OP PCR tests, healthcare professional clearance, or symptom resolution. Per the germline V gene, CDR1 is MDHEN and CDR2 is SYDVKM. Trimming stripped 5 bases from V and 1 base from J, with 9 bases between. The CDR3 spans 14 residues. This chain connects TRBV28 to TRBJ1-3; the D is unclear. The sequence was collected from a woman aged 25 to 45 who had recovered from COVID-19. Sequencing was carried out using PBMCs or T cells enriched from blood (not recorded which). CDR3 region: CASSEYNSGNTIYF. The CDR3 region has the DNA TGTGCCAGCAGTGAATACAATTCTGGAAACACCATATATTTT. Full variable domain (outside the CDR3, taken from reference TRBV28 and TRBJ1-3): DVKVTQSSRYLVKRTGEKVFLECVQDMDHENMFWYRQDPGLGLRLIYFSYDVKMKEKGDIPEGYSVSREKKERFSLILESASTNQTSMYLCASSEYNSGNTIYFGEGSWLTVV.